This T cell receptor (beta chain) was obtained from a study of blood T cell repertoires in COVID-19. Trimming removed 4 bases from V and 5 bases from J; junction bases left unmatched: 5. This CDR3 comprises 13 residues. Germline loops: CDR1 SGHNT, CDR2 YYREEE (reference sequence). Per the original methods: Estimates of nucleated cell counts were drawn from the amplification of reference gene primers. Generated by immunoSEQ multiplex PCR, the TCRdb table keeps only in-frame clones and is missing some. That table supplies the V and J calls and clone size; D and trimming were determined from the DNA. The sample holds 140,000 or so clones, approximately 89% seen once. Remarks on this clone: The sample contains more than one DNA sequence encoding this CDR3.

Sequenced sample: peripheral blood. The origin of this receptor is a human donor in a cohort sampled during active COVID-19. This rearrangement joins TRBV5-4 to TRBJ1-1; TRBD1 matches at 7 bases. The CDR3 spells CASSTTGLTEAFF. Written as DNA, the CDR3 is TGTGCCAGCAGCACGACAGGGCTTACTGAAGCTTTCTTT.